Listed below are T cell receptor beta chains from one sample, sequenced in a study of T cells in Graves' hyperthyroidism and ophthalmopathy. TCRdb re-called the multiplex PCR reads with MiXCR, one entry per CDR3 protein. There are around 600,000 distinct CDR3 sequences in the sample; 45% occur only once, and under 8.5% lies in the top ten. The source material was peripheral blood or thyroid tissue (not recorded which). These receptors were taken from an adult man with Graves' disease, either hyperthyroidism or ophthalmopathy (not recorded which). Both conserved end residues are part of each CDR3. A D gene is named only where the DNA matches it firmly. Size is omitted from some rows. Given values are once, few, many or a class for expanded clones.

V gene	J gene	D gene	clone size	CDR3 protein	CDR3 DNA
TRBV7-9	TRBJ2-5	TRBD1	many	CASSPGTVPETQYF	TGTGCCAGCAGCCCCGGGACAGTACCAGAGACCCAGTACTTC
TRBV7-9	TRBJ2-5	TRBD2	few	CASSLAGIAGGPRLETQYF	TGTGCCAGCAGCTTGGCCGGGATAGCGGGAGGGCCGCGGTTGGAGACCCAGTACTTC
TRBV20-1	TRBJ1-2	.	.	CSARDREKYGYTF	TGCAGTGCTAGAGATCGGGAGAAATATGGCTACACCTTC
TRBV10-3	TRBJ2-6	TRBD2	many	CAIRSGGRTSGANVLTF	TGTGCCATCAGAAGCGGGGGGCGAACCTCTGGGGCCAACGTCCTGACTTTC
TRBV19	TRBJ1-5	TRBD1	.	CASSIDPDREAVDQPQHF	TGTGCCAGTAGTATAGATCCGGACAGGGAGGCTGTCGATCAGCCCCAGCATTTT
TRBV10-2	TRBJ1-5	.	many	CASSEFTGTSNQPQHF	TGCGCCAGCAGTGAGTTTACAGGGACAAGCAATCAGCCCCAGCATTTT
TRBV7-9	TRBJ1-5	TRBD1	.	CASSIPGQVDISNQPQHF	TGTGCCAGCAGTATACCGGGACAGGTGGATATTAGCAATCAGCCCCAGCATTTT
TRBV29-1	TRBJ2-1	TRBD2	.	CSAPGASGLYNEQFF	TGCAGCGCCCCCGGAGCTAGCGGGCTATACAATGAGCAGTTCTTC
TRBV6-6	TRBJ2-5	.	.	CASVGTDQETQYF	TGTGCCAGCGTGGGGACGGACCAAGAGACCCAGTACTTC
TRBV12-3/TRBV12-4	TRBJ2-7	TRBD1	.	CASSLAQGAGYEQYF	TGTGCCAGCAGTTTAGCACAGGGGGCAGGTTACGAGCAGTACTTC
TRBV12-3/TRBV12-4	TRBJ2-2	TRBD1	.	CASSENRGHTGELFF	TGTGCCAGCAGTGAAAACAGGGGTCATACCGGGGAGCTGTTTTTT
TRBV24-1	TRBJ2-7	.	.	CATSDSRQTYEQYF	TGTGCCACCAGTGATTCCAGACAGACCTACGAGCAGTACTTC
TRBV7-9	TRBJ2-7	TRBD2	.	CASSQLAGAEQYF	TGTGCCAGCAGCCAACTAGCGGGAGCCGAGCAGTACTTC
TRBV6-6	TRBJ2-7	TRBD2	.	CASSSLAGHSYEQYF	TGTGCCAGCAGCTCACTAGCGGGCCACTCCTACGAGCAGTACTTC
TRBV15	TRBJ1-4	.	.	CATSSRGRDNEKLFF	TGTGCCACCAGCAGCCGGGGACGGGATAATGAAAAACTGTTTTTT
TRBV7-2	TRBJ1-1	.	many	CASSSDGNTEAFF	TGTGCCAGCAGTTCCGACGGGAACACTGAAGCTTTCTTT
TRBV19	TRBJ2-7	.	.	CASSPGTRSSYEQYF	TGTGCCAGTAGTCCTGGGACTCGAAGCTCCTACGAGCAGTACTTC